This T cell receptor beta chain was observed in a study of sequential checkpoint blockade in melanoma. The CDR3 consists of 15 residues. Germline V gene lookup returns CDR1 SGDLS and CDR2 YYNGEE. Trimming pared 4 bases from V and 5 bases from J, leaving 17 bases between. This clone was recorded at least ten times. Sequencing was performed with immunoSEQ multiplex PCR; in TCRdb, only in-frame clones are kept and a portion is missing. The sample gives roughly 3,000 clones, around a fifth of which show up once; less than 8% is in the top ten. Treatment in this sample: randomized to nivolumab then ipilimumab (arm A) or the reverse (arm B).

The TCR sequence derives from a human donor with melanoma. This rearrangement joins TRBV9 to TRBJ2-3, with a weak D call TRBD1 (5 bases). The starting material was tumor tissue (inferred from file names), obtained from a patient given nivolumab and ipilimumab in sequence. The CDR3 bases are TGTGCCAGCAGCTTAGCTGGCGTAGGACAAGATACGCAGTATTTT. Amino acids: CASSLAGVGQDTQYF.